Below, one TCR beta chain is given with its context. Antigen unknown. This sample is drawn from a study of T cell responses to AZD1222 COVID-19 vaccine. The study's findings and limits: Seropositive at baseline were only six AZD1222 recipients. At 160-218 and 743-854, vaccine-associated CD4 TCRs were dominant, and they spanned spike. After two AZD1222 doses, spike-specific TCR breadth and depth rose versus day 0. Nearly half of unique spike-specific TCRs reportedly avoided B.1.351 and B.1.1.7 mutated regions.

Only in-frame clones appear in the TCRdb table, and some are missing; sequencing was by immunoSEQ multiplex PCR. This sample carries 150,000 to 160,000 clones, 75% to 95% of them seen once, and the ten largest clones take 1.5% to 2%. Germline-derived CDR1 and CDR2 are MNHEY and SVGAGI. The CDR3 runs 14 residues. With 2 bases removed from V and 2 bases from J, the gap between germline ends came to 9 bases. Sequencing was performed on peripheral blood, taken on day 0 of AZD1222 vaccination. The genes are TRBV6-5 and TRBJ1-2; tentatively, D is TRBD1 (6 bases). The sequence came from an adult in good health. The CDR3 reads CASSYEGGNYGYTF. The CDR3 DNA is TGTGCCAGCAGTTACGAGGGGGGGAACTATGGCTACACCTTC.